This T cell receptor (beta chain) was obtained from a study of cytomegalovirus exposure and HLA in healthy donors. The study's findings and limits: A subsequent analysis found that TCR clusters from the first cohort also tended to co-occur in the 110 or so validation repertoires, with approximately 95% of cluster scores above 0.

The CDR3 covers 15 residues. CDR1 is KGHSH and CDR2 is LQKENI in the germline V gene. V shed 6 bases and J shed 2 bases, with 17 bases lying between them. Concerning this clone: Its antigen remains unknown.

Data came from immunoSEQ multiplex PCR; TCRdb stores just in-frame clones and leaves some out. The table includes 170,000 or so clones, about 80% detected once. This receptor was taken from a woman between 18 and 30 years old in good health and CMV-seropositive. Input material: PBMCs. This sequence joins TRBV18 and TRBJ2-7; tentatively, D is TRBD1 (8 bases). Written as DNA, the CDR3 is TGTGCCAGCTCGTCAGGACAGGGAGGGACCTACGAGCAGTACTTC. Translated: CASSSGQGGTYEQYF.